Detailed here is one T cell receptor beta chain. The repertoire was sequenced with immunoSEQ multiplex PCR; TCRdb's copy has only in-frame clones and lacks some. Here the sample spans 80,000 to 100,000 clones, about nine tenths being singletons. This sample was included in a study of T cell changes during pregnancy in multiple sclerosis. In germline, CDR1 is MDHEN, CDR2 SYDVKM. With 11 bases removed from V and 3 bases from J, the gap between germline ends came to 19 bases. The CDR3 spans 15 residues. The TCR originated in a female donor in good health, enrolled as a control in a pregnancy study. This chain joins TRBV28 and TRBJ1-4; D is ambiguous. This sample comprised peripheral blood, obtained after pregnancy. CDR3 coding DNA: TGTGCCGGGTCGGCGGGTAGTTTGGCTAATGAAAAACTGTTTTTT. Protein sequence: CAGSAGSLANEKLFF.